This T cell receptor beta chain is drawn from a study of a mutant IDH1 vaccine in newly diagnosed glioma. Study-level background: Beginning 4-6 weeks after radiotherapy alone, or with temozolomide cycles, vaccination took place. V12 took place at week 35, and V13 at week 47.

The method was immunoSEQ multiplex PCR; TCRdb's version includes in-frame clones alone and lacks a portion of them. This table has tens of thousands of clones, roughly 90% appearing once. Time point denoted: week 47, end of study. In the vaccine, a single dose held 300 ug of the mutant IDH1 20-mer peptide, along with topical imiquimod. During weeks 1, 3, 5, 7, 11, 15, 19 and 23, patients received eight vaccinations. This CDR3 is built from 19 residues. Unmatched junction bases numbered 14, after V lost 5 bases and J lost 6 bases. Germline loops: CDR1 MNHEY, CDR2 SMNVEV (reference sequence). About this clone: Antigen specificity is unknown.

The V and J genes are TRBV27 and TRBJ2-6; 12 bases map to TRBD1. The sequencing here drew on PBMCs, taken from a glioma patient whose treatment included an IDH1 peptide vaccine. This sequence originates from a woman in her 50s with glioma. The CDR3 nucleotides read TGTGCCAGCAGTCCCACTAACCGGGACAGGGGGCGCAAGGCCAACGTCCTGACTTTC. Protein: CASSPTNRDRGRKANVLTF.